The rows below give T cell receptor beta chains drawn from one sample of a study of blood T cell repertoires in COVID-19. The assay was immunoSEQ multiplex PCR, and TCRdb's table has in-frame clones only and misses some. The sample holds 200,000 to 300,000 clones; around 85% are singletons and the top ten take about 8%. The sequencing sample was made of peripheral blood. The receptors were gathered from a woman older than 75 with acute or convalescent COVID-19. CDR3s include the opening cysteine and the closing phenylalanine or tryptophan. A D gene is named only where the DNA matches it firmly. Part of the rows lack a size; the others show once, few, many or a class for expanded clones.

d_call,v_call,clone_size,j_call,cdr3_nt,cdr3_aa
TRBD2,TRBV3-1/TRBV3-2,NA,TRBJ2-7,TGTGCCAGCAGCCCCCGGGGACTAGCGGGAGTTATCGAGCAGTACTTC,CASSPRGLAGVIEQYF
NA,TRBV15,NA,TRBJ2-7,TGTGCCACCAGCATTAGGGGCGGAAACGAGCAGTACTTC,CATSIRGGNEQYF
NA,TRBV2,NA,TRBJ2-3,TGTGCCAGCAGCCCACAAAATACGCAGTATTTT,CASSPQNTQYF
NA,TRBV5-1,once,TRBJ2-5,TGCGCCAGCAGCTCTTCCGGGACTTATACGGGGACCCAGTACTTC,CASSSSGTYTGTQYF
TRBD2,TRBV5-6,NA,TRBJ2-1,TGTGCCAGCAGCTCAGGGAGGGCGGGCTTCTATGAGCAGTTCTTC,CASSSGRAGFYEQFF
TRBD1,TRBV5-6,NA,TRBJ2-5,TGTGCCACCAACAGGGGGGTCGGGAAAGAGACCCAGTACTTC,CATNRGVGKETQYF
NA,TRBV29-1,NA,TRBJ1-5,TGCAGCGTTGGGGCAGGGCAAAATCAGCCCCAGCATTTT,CSVGAGQNQPQHF
NA,TRBV7-2,NA,TRBJ2-5,TGTGCCAGCAGCTTACGTACAAGCCAAGAGACCCAGTACTTC,CASSLRTSQETQYF
TRBD1,TRBV5-1,NA,TRBJ2-2,TGCGCCACCAAAACAGGGGCTGTGGGCGGGGAGCTGTTTTTT,CATKTGAVGGELFF
NA,TRBV28,NA,TRBJ1-1,TGTGCCAGCATTGTACTCCCGAACACTGAAGCTTTCTTT,CASIVLPNTEAFF
NA,TRBV25-1,NA,TRBJ1-5,TGTGCCAGCAGTGACAGGGCGGATCAGCCCCAGCATTTT,CASSDRADQPQHF
NA,TRBV11-1,NA,TRBJ2-5,TGTGCCAGCTGCCCAGGGGAAAAGGAGACCCAGTACTTC,CASCPGEKETQYF
NA,TRBV5-1,NA,TRBJ2-1,TGCGCCAGCAGCTTGGCTCTAGCGTCCCATGAGCAGTTCTTC,CASSLALASHEQFF
TRBD2,TRBV15,once,TRBJ2-7,TGTGCCACCAGCAGAGGACTAGCGGATTCCTACGAGCAGTACTTC,CATSRGLADSYEQYF
TRBD1,TRBV11-2,NA,TRBJ1-2,TGTGCCAGCAGCCAAACACAGGGGGCTCCCTATGGCTACACCTTC,CASSQTQGAPYGYTF
NA,TRBV19,NA,TRBJ2-4,TGTGCCAGTAGGGGGAGGCAAGCCAAAAACATTCAGTACTTC,CASRGRQAKNIQYF
NA,TRBV29-1,NA,TRBJ1-1,TGCAGCGGGAACCACGCGGGTAACCCTGAAGCTTTCTTT,CSGNHAGNPEAFF
TRBD2,TRBV10-3,NA,TRBJ2-1,TGTGCCATCAGGCGGGTTGGGGCTAGCGGGGGAGAGGAGCAGTTCTTC,CAIRRVGASGGEEQFF
TRBD1,TRBV5-1,NA,TRBJ2-2,TGCGCCAGCAGCCCGGGACAGGGTTACACCGGGGAGCTGTTTTTT,CASSPGQGYTGELFF
NA,TRBV6-4,NA,TRBJ2-1,TGTGCCAGCAGTGACTCGGGACTGGGCTTCAATGAGCAGTTCTTC,CASSDSGLGFNEQFF
NA,TRBV5-4,NA,TRBJ2-5,TGTGCCATTTCACGGGGGGCAGGTAGAAGGCGGGGAGAGACCCAGTACTTC,CAISRGAGRRRGETQYF
TRBD1,TRBV6-5,NA,TRBJ2-2,TGTGCCAGCAGTTACGGACAGGGGAATCACGGGGAGCTGTTTTTT,CASSYGQGNHGELFF
NA,TRBV5-4,NA,TRBJ1-4,TGTGCCAGCAGCTTCCAGGGAAATAATGAAAAACTGTTTTTT,CASSFQGNNEKLFF
TRBD2,TRBV5-1,NA,TRBJ2-2,TGCGCCAGCAGCTTTACTAGCGGGAAGAACACCGGGGAGCTGTTTTTT,CASSFTSGKNTGELFF
NA,TRBV28,NA,TRBJ1-1,TGTGCCAGCAGCTCCTCTGGACTGGCGAACACTGAAGCTTTCTTT,CASSSSGLANTEAFF
NA,TRBV27,NA,TRBJ2-1,TGTGCCAGCTCCCGGGGGTTCGATGAGCAGTTCTTC,CASSRGFDEQFF
NA,TRBV21-1,NA,TRBJ2-7,TGTGCCAGCAGCATCCCCATAGCGATAGCGCAGCCGCGGCGCGAGCAGTACTTC,CASSIPIAIAQPRREQYF
NA,TRBV4-1,NA,TRBJ1-2,TGCGCCAGCAGCCAGAAGGATGGTCTAGATGGCTACACCTTC,CASSQKDGLDGYTF
NA,TRBV9,NA,TRBJ2-2,TGTGCCAGCAGCGGCTTAGGGGCCGGGGAGCTGTTTTTT,CASSGLGAGELFF
NA,TRBV6-5,NA,TRBJ1-1,TGTGCCAGCCGCAGGAGTACAGGCGAGCACACTGAAGCTTTCTTT,CASRRSTGEHTEAFF
NA,TRBV15,NA,TRBJ1-2,TGTGCCACCAGCAGAGAGTATGGAGCTAACTATGGCTACACCTTC,CATSREYGANYGYTF
TRBD1,TRBV5-1,NA,TRBJ1-6,TGCGCCAGCAGCTTGGAGGGAAACAGGGGAATGGATTATTCACCCCTCCACTTT,CASSLEGNRGMDYSPLHF
NA,TRBV7-2,few,TRBJ2-7,TGTGCCAGCAGCTCGCCTGGAAGGAGCTCCTACGAGCAGTACTTC,CASSSPGRSSYEQYF
NA,TRBV7-2,NA,TRBJ2-7,TGTGCCAGCAGCTTAGATTCCATCTACGAGCAGTACTTC,CASSLDSIYEQYF
NA,TRBV5-1,NA,TRBJ2-1,TGCGCCAGCAGCTTGGCGGGGAGCTCCTACAATGAGCAGTTCTTC,CASSLAGSSYNEQFF
NA,TRBV27,NA,TRBJ2-3,TGTGCCAGCAGTTATCCCGGAGGTCGCACAGATACGCAGTATTTT,CASSYPGGRTDTQYF
TRBD1,TRBV6-5,NA,TRBJ1-2,TGTGCCAGCAGCTCCGGGACAGACTTCTATGGCTACACCTTC,CASSSGTDFYGYTF
NA,TRBV19,NA,TRBJ1-1,TGTGCCAGTAGTATGACGAACAGGCTCCTTGAAGCTTTCTTT,CASSMTNRLLEAFF
NA,TRBV4-1,NA,TRBJ2-3,TGCGCCAGCAGCCAAGATTCTAACGGCGGAGATACGCAGTATTTT,CASSQDSNGGDTQYF
TRBD1,TRBV19,NA,TRBJ1-2,TGTGCCAGTACCCCGACAGGGACCTATGGCTACACCTTC,CASTPTGTYGYTF
NA,TRBV18,NA,TRBJ2-7,TGTGCCAGCTCACCAGGGGCGAGCTCCTACGAGCAGTACTTC,CASSPGASSYEQYF
TRBD1,TRBV6-5,NA,TRBJ2-7,TGTGCCAGCAGTTACTCGACGGGGACAGGGGATTACGAGCAGTACTTC,CASSYSTGTGDYEQYF
NA,TRBV19,NA,TRBJ2-2,TGTGCCAGTAGTATTACCGGAGGGTCCGGGGAGCTGTTTTTT,CASSITGGSGELFF
TRBD1,TRBV19,NA,TRBJ2-7,TGTGCCAGTGGACAGGGGGCTATCCACGAGCAGTACTTC,CASGQGAIHEQYF
TRBD1,TRBV3-1/TRBV3-2,NA,TRBJ1-4,TGTGCCAGCAGCCAAGTATTGCGGGACAGGGGAAATGAAAAACTGTTTTTT,CASSQVLRDRGNEKLFF
NA,TRBV6-1,NA,TRBJ2-3,TGTGCCAGCAGTGAATCGCACGGGTCCCCAGATACGCAGTATTTT,CASSESHGSPDTQYF
NA,TRBV19,NA,TRBJ2-5,TGTGCCAGTAGTATCGGCGTGGGCAGGCGTGATGGGACCCAGTACTTC,CASSIGVGRRDGTQYF
NA,TRBV11-2,NA,TRBJ1-5,TGTGCCAGCAGCAGAGACAGGAATCAGCCCCAGCATTTT,CASSRDRNQPQHF
NA,TRBV6-2/TRBV6-3,NA,TRBJ1-5,TGTGCCAGCAGTTCCCCCCGGGGGGGTCAGCCCCAGCATTTT,CASSSPRGGQPQHF
TRBD1,TRBV5-6,NA,TRBJ1-2,TGTGCCAGCAGCTTGAGGACAGGGGAAGGCTACACCTTC,CASSLRTGEGYTF
NA,TRBV3-1/TRBV3-2,NA,TRBJ2-3,TGTGCCAGCAGTCCCGTGAGGACAGATACGCAGTATTTT,CASSPVRTDTQYF
TRBD1,TRBV5-1,NA,TRBJ1-4,TGCGCCAGCAGCGTTGGACAGGGGTCTAATGAAAAACTGTTTTTT,CASSVGQGSNEKLFF
NA,TRBV3-1/TRBV3-2,NA,TRBJ2-7,TGTGCCAGCAGCCAAGTCCAGGGGCCCTACGAGCAGTACTTC,CASSQVQGPYEQYF
TRBD2,TRBV10-3,NA,TRBJ2-5,TGTGCCATCAGTGAGGCCGATCTAGCGGGGGGGGAGACCCAGTACTTC,CAISEADLAGGETQYF
NA,TRBV7-3,NA,TRBJ2-3,TGTGCCAGCAGCTTAAACAGGGTGGGGGATACGCAGTATTTT,CASSLNRVGDTQYF
NA,TRBV7-9,NA,TRBJ1-6,TGTGCCAGCCGGGACATTTCTGGGATCTCCTATAATTCACCCCTCCACTTT,CASRDISGISYNSPLHF
TRBD1,TRBV2,NA,TRBJ1-2,TGTGCCAGCAGTGAATTGGGACAGGGGGTCGGCTATGGCTACACCTTC,CASSELGQGVGYGYTF
NA,TRBV29-1,NA,TRBJ1-4,TGCAGCGCCCAGCCTAGCTCAACTAATGAAAAACTGTTTTTT,CSAQPSSTNEKLFF
NA,TRBV5-1,few,TRBJ2-7,TGCGCCAGCAGCTTGGGAAGGGGCGACGAGCAGTACTTC,CASSLGRGDEQYF